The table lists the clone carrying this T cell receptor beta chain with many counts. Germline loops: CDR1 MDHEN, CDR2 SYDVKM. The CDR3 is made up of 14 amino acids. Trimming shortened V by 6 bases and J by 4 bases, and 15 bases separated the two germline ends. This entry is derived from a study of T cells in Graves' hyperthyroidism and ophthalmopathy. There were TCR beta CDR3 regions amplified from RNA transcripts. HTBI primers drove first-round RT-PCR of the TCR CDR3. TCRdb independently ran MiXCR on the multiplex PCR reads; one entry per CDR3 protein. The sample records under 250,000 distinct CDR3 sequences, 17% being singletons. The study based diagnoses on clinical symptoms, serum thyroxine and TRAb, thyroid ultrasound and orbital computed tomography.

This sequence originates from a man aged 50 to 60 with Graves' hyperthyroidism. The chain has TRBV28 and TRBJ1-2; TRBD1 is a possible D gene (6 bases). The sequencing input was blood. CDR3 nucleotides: TGTGCCAGCAGGCCCGGGGGGCTCGGCTATGGCTACACCTTC. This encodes CASRPGGLGYGYTF.